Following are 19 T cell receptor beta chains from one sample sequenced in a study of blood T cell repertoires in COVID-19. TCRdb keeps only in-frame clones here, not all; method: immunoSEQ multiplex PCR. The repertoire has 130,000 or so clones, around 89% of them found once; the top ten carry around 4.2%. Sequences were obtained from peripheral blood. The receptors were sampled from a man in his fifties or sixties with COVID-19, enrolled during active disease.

The CDR3, as DNA: TGTGCCAGCAGTAACCAGCCCGGAGGCAATTCACCCCTCCACTTT. Translation gives CASSNQPGGNSPLHF. The chain uses TRBV6-6 and TRBJ1-6, with unresolved D. Trimming removed 5 bases at V and 7 bases at J, with 15 bases between. CDR3 length: 15 residues. CDR1 MNHNY and CDR2 SVGAGI come from the germline V gene (reference sequence).

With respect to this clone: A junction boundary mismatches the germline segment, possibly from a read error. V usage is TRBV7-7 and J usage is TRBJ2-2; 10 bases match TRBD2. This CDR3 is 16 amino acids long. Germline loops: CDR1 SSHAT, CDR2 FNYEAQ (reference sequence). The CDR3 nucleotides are TGTGCTAGCAGCTTCACTAGCGGGGTAGGCACCGGGGAGCTGTTTTTT. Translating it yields CASSFTSGVGTGELFF.

The DNA for the CDR3 is TGTGCCAGCACCAGGAAAGATACGCAGTATTTT. It yields the protein CASTRKDTQYF. The chain joins TRBV2 to TRBJ2-3; no definite D call. CDR3 length: 11 residues. Trimming took off 7 bases at V and 5 bases at J, with 7 bases between the two ends. In germline, CDR1 is SNHLY, CDR2 FYNNEI. The full variable domain, with the rest looked up from reference TRBV2 and TRBJ2-3, is EPEVTQTPSHQVTQMGQEVILRCVPISNHLYFYWYRQILGQKVEFLVSFYNNEISEKSEIFDDQFSVERPDGSNFTLKIRSTKLEDSAMYFCASTRKDTQYFGPGTRLTVL.

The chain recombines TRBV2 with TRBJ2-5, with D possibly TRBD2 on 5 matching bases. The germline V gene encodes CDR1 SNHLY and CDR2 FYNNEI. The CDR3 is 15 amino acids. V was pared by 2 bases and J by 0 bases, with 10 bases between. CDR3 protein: CASSERRRNQETQYF. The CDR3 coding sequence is TGTGCCAGCAGTGAACGGAGGAGAAACCAAGAGACCCAGTACTTC.

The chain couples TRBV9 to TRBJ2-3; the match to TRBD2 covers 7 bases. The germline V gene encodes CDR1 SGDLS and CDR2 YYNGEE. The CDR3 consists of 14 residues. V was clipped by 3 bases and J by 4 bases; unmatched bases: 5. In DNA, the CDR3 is TGTGCCAGCAGCGGGGGGACTAACGCAGATACGCAGTATTTT. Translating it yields CASSGGTNADTQYF.

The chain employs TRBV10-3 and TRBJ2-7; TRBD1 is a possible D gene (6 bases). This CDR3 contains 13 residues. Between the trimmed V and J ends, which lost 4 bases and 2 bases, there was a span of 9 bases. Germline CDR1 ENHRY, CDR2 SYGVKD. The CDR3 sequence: CAISGGGAYEQYF. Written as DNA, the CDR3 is TGTGCCATCAGTGGAGGGGGAGCCTACGAGCAGTACTTC.

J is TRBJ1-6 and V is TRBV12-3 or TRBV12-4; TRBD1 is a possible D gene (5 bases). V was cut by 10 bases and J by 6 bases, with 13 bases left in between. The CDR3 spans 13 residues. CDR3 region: CAISIGGNSPLHF. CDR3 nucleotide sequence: TGTGCCATTTCGATCGGGGGTAATTCACCCCTCCACTTT.

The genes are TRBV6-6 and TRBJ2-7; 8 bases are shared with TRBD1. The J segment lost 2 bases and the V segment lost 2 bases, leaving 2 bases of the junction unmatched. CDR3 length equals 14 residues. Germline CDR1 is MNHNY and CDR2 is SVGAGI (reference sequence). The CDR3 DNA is TGTGCCAGCAGTTACCGACAGGGGACCTACGAGCAGTACTTC. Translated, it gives CASSYRQGTYEQYF.

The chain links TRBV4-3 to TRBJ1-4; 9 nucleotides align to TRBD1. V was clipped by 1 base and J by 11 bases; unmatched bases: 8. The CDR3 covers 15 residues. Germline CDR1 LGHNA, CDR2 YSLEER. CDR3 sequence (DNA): TGCGCCAGCAGCCAAGCCACGGACAGGGGAGGGAAACTGTTTTTT. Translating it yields CASSQATDRGGKLFF.

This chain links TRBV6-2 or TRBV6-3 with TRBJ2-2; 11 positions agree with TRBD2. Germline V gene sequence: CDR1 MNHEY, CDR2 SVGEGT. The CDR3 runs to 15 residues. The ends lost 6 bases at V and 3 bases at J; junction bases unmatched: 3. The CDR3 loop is CASSLAGGHTGELFF. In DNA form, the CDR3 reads TGTGCCAGCAGCTTAGCGGGGGGGCACACCGGGGAGCTGTTTTTT.

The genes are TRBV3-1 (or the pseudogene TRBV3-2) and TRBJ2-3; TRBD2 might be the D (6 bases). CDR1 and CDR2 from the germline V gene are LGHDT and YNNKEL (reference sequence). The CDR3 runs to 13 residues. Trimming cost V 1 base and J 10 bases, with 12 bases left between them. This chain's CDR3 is CASSQGTGEPQYF. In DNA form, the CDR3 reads TGTGCCAGCAGCCAAGGTACGGGGGAACCGCAGTATTTT.

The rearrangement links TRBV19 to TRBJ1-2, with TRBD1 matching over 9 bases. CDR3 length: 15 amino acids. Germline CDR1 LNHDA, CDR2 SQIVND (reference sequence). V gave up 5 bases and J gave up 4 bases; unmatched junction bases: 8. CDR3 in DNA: TGTGCCAGTAGTTCCGGACAGGGGAGTATCTATGGCTACACCTTC. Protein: CASSSGQGSIYGYTF.

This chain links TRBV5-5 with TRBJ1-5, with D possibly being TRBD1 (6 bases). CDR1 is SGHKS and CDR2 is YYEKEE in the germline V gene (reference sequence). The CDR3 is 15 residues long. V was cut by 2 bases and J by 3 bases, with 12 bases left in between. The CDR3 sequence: CASSLNDRSNQPQHF. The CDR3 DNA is TGTGCCAGCAGCTTAAATGACAGGTCCAATCAGCCCCAGCATTTT. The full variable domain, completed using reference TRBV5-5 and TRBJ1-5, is DAGVTQSPTHLIKTRGQQVTLRCSPISGHKSVSWYQQVLGQGPQFIFQYYEKEERGRGNFPDRFSARQFPNYSSELNVNALLLGDSALYLCASSLNDRSNQPQHFGDGTRLSIL.

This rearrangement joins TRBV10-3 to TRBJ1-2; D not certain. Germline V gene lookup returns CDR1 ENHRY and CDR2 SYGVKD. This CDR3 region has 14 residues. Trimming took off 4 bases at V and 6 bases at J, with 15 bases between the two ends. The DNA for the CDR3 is TGTGCCATCAGTGTCCTCCCAATTTCGGATGGCTACACCTTC. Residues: CAISVLPISDGYTF.

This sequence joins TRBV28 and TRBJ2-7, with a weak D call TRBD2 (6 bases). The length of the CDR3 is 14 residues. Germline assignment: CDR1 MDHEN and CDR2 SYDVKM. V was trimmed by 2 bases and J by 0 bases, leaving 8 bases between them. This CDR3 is CASSLGGSSYEQYF. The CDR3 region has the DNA TGTGCCAGCAGTTTAGGGGGGTCCTCCTACGAGCAGTACTTC.

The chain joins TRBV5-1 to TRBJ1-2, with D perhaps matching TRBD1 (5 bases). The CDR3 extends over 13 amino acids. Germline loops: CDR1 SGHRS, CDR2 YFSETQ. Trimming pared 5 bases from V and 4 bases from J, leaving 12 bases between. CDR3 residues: CASRGDASYGYTF. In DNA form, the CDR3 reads TGCGCCAGCAGAGGGGATGCTTCCTATGGCTACACCTTC.

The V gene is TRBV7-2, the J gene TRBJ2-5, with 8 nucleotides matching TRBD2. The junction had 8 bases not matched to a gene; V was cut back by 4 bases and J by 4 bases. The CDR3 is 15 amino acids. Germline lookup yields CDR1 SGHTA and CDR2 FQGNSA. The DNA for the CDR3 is TGTGCCAGCAGCTCCCAGATCGGGGGGGGAGAGACCCAGTACTTC. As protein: CASSSQIGGGETQYF. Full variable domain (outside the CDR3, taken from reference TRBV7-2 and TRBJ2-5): GAGVSQSPSNKVTEKGKDVELRCDPISGHTALYWYRQSLGQGLEFLIYFQGNSAPDKSGLPSDRFSAERTGGSVSTLTIQRTQQEDSAVYLCASSSQIGGGETQYFGPGTRLLVL.

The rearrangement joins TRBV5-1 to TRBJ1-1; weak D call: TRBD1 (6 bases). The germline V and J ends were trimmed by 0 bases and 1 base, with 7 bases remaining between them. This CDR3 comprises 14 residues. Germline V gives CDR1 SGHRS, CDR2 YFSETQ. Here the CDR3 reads CASSLGTANTEAFF. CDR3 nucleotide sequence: TGCGCCAGCAGCTTGGGGACAGCGAACACTGAAGCTTTCTTT.

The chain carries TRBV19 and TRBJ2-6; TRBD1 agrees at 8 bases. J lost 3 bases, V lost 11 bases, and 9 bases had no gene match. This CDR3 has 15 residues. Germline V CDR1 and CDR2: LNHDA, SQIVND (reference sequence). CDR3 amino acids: CAVGRGRGGANVLTF. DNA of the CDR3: TGTGCCGTGGGCAGGGGGCGCGGTGGGGCCAACGTCCTGACTTTC.